This section outlines one TCR beta chain sequence together with its context. Its antigen is currently unknown. The assay was immunoSEQ multiplex PCR, and TCRdb's table has in-frame clones only and misses some. The sample records approximately 460,000 clones, about 89% being singletons. This sample is drawn from a study of Ad26.COV2.S vaccination and SARS-CoV-2 variants. The wider study: The COV1001 Ad26.COV2.S trial arm included the donor. Administration of Ad26.COV2.S was intramuscular, either once or twice 56 days apart. General study results and limits: Spike-specific CD8+ and CD4+ T cell responses reportedly showed substantial breadth after vaccination. Vaccine recipients posted higher spike-specific TCR breadth than their placebo counterparts.

V dropped 5 bases and J dropped 12; count of bases not matched to a gene: 6. Germline CDR1 reads SEHNR; CDR2 reads FQNEAQ (reference sequence). This CDR3 has 13 amino acids. The treatment denotes: 15 to 20 received Ad26.COV2.S at low or high dose, single or two shots; 5 received placebo; per-sample allocation not given. Sample collection was performed on day 63 after the first vaccine or placebo injection. Sample: peripheral blood, taken in a trial of Ad26.COV2.S vaccine versus placebo. This receptor was taken from a person between 18 and 59 years old who received the Ad26.COV2.S COVID-19 vaccine or a placebo. J is TRBJ2-1 and V is TRBV7-9, with 11 bases that match TRBD2. The CDR3 region is CASSAALAGGQFF. The CDR3 nucleotides are TGTGCCAGCAGCGCAGCTCTAGCGGGAGGGCAGTTCTTC.